This T cell receptor (beta chain) comes out of a study of CD8 T cells in ankylosing spondylitis. Overall study results and limits: For ankylosing spondylitis blood, a TCR beta motif of about eight highly homologous variants appeared characteristic. The authors reported significant enrichment of disease-linked clones in matched ankylosing spondylitis synovial fluid. Previously reported in reactive arthritis synovial fluid and blood were some of the motif variants.

Scientists made TCR beta libraries using quantitative 5'-RACE with molecular barcodes. TCRdb re-called the 5' RACE reads through MiXCR, storing one row per CDR3 protein. The sample lists 400,000 or so distinct CDR3 sequences, around 26% seen once, with 0.75% to 0.9% in the top ten. This clonotype was observed a few times. Its antigen remains unknown. V was cut by 0 bases and J by 3 bases, with 12 bases left in between. This CDR3 has 15 residues. CDR1 is DFQATT and CDR2 is SNEGSKA in the germline V gene (reference sequence). The TCR sequence derives from a male donor with ankylosing spondylitis. The rearrangement uses TRBV20-1 and TRBJ2-1; D is ambiguous. The sequenced sample was blood, either unsorted or a sorted T cell fraction (not recorded which). CDR3 amino acids: CSARDFLVIYNEQFF. CDR3 nucleotide sequence: TGCAGTGCTAGAGATTTTTTGGTTATCTACAATGAGCAGTTCTTC.